This TCR beta chain is from a study of blood T cell repertoires in COVID-19. The CDR3 has 15 residues. The V and J ends lost 6 bases and 2 bases, in that order; junction bases with no gene match: 5. Germline loops: CDR1 MNHEY, CDR2 SMNVEV (reference sequence). Generated by immunoSEQ multiplex PCR, the TCRdb table keeps only in-frame clones and is missing some. The sample records 350,000 or so clones, about 86% being singletons. The chain couples TRBV27 to TRBJ2-3; TRBD2 agrees at 10 bases. This sequence was found in a woman in her thirties or forties with acute COVID-19. Sequenced input: PBMCs or T cells enriched from blood (not recorded which). CDR3 DNA: TGTGCCAGCAGATACGGACTAGCGGACACAGATACGCAGTATTTT. This translates into CASRYGLADTDTQYF.